The subject of this entry is one T cell receptor (beta chain). The data derive from a study of blood T cell repertoires in COVID-19. On the study more broadly: In each case, the material was cDNA or gDNA derived from T cells, B-cell-depleted T cells, or PBMCs.

Clones were sequenced by immunoSEQ multiplex PCR, and TCRdb holds only the in-frame ones, with some missing. The sample has fewer than 200,000 clones, about 80% seen once. V was trimmed by 3 bases and J by 4 bases, leaving 10 bases between them. There are 13 residues in the CDR3. The TCR was taken from a man aged 60 to 69 with acute or convalescent COVID-19. Sequenced: peripheral blood. This rearrangement joins TRBV12-3 or TRBV12-4 to TRBJ2-7; D not certain. Here the CDR3 DNA reads TGTGCCAGCAGTTTCGCCTCGGTTTACGAGCAGTACTTC. It translates to CASSFASVYEQYF.